This TCR beta chain appears in the sequencing data of a study of OX40 agonist ivuxolimab in advanced cancers. Overall study context: Ivuxolimab was administered intravenously to patients at 0.01 to 10 mg/kg every 2 weeks. Participants could have had prior anti-PD-1, anti-PD-L1 or anti-CTLA-4 therapy, and 40% had some. General study results and limits: Dose levels from 0.1 to 3.0 mg/kg saw CD4+ and CD8+ blood T cells expand clonally by week 6. The expanded peripheral T cells' antigen specificity was not determined.

Some clones are missing from TCRdb's copy, which holds only in-frame ones; the method was immunoSEQ multiplex PCR. This table has tens of thousands of clones, over 75% appearing once. As to this clone: As yet, its antigen is unknown.

Looked up from germline, CDR1 is SGHNT and CDR2 is YYREEE (reference sequence). V lost 7 bases and J 7 bases, leaving 11 bases between the germline ends. The CDR3 runs to 12 residues. Sequencing was performed on CD4+ or CD8+ T cells sorted from blood, taken in a trial of the OX40 agonist ivuxolimab. The genes are TRBV5-4 and TRBJ2-2, with D perhaps TRBD1 (6 bases). The receptor was isolated from an adult with an advanced solid tumor such as melanoma, head and neck, liver or kidney cancer. The CDR3 sequence is CASGPQGGELFF. The CDR3 DNA reads as TGTGCCAGCGGGCCACAGGGCGGGGAGCTGTTTTTT.